The text below deals with one T cell receptor beta chain. No antigen is known for it. Data came from immunoSEQ multiplex PCR; TCRdb stores just in-frame clones and leaves some out. The repertoire holds around 2.1 million clones, about 94% seen once, with about 0.13% in the top ten. The data derive from a study of shared clonotypes between healthy human individuals. At the level of the study: A donor's plate count was three for CD4 naive and three for CD4 memory; CD8 naive had two and CD8 memory one.

This CDR3 spans 18 amino acids. Trimming took 5 bases from V and 5 from J; bases not matched to a gene: 9. In germline, CDR1 is SGHTA, CDR2 FQGNSA. Study conclusions and caveats: Sequencing depth was expected to affect clonotype sharing among donors. What rarefaction showed was incomplete sorted-subset sequencing despite large depth.

This receptor was obtained from a man younger than 35 in good health. This chain links TRBV7-2 with TRBJ2-1; 16 positions match TRBD2. Material: naive CD4+ T cells sorted from blood. The sample's subset: CD45RA+ positively selected. The DNA of the CDR3 is TGTGCCAGCAGCCAGGGACTAGCGGGAGGGTGGGGACACAATGAGCAGTTCTTC. It is translated as CASSQGLAGGWGHNEQFF.